Below, 8 T cell receptor beta chains from the same sample are listed, as sequenced in a study of early T cells in non-severe SARS-CoV-2 infection. One entry per CDR3 protein, called by TCRdb with MiXCR from the 5' RACE reads. The table lists around 26,000 distinct CDR3 sequences, more than 4.5% of them singletons. The sample consisted of whole blood. The receptors shown here come from an adult who was a healthcare worker with PCR-confirmed SARS-CoV-2 infection or an uninfected control (not recorded which).

A few counts support this clonotype. The genes are TRBV12-3 or TRBV12-4 and TRBJ2-2, with D perhaps TRBD1 (5 bases). The CDR3 totals 15 residues. The V and J ends lost 0 bases and 5 bases respectively, with 10 bases between them. The CDR3 nucleotides read TGTGCCAGCAGTTTAGCAGGGGTGGAAACCGGGGAGCTGTTTTTT. It encodes CASSLAGVETGELFF.

This clonotype was observed at least ten times. This chain links TRBV14 with TRBJ2-7; no definite D call. Trimming shortened V by 0 bases and J by 7 bases, and 7 bases separated the two germline ends. CDR1 and CDR2 (germline): SGHDN, FVKESK. The CDR3 extends over 12 amino acids. The CDR3 is CASSQDFGEQYF. The DNA of the CDR3 is TGTGCCAGCAGCCAAGATTTCGGGGAGCAGTACTTC.

This clonotype was found a few times. V gene TRBV2 combines with J gene TRBJ2-7; D not certain. Germline V gives CDR1 SNHLY, CDR2 FYNNEI. The CDR3 runs to 11 residues. V was shortened by 6 bases and J by 1 base, with 4 bases between the two germline ends. CDR3 nucleotide sequence: TGTGCCAGCAGCCTTTCCTACGAGCAGTACTTC. Protein product: CASSLSYEQYF.

This clonotype was picked up many times. Compared with germline, one end of the junction differs, possibly owing to a read error. The J gene is TRBJ2-7, the V gene TRBV18; D could derive from TRBD1 or TRBD2 (5 bases each). The CDR3 totals 14 residues. Germline V gene sequence: CDR1 KGHSH, CDR2 LQKENI. The chain's CDR3 is CASSPDSRQGPPLF. The CDR3 nucleotides read TGTGCCAGCTCTCCGGACTCCCGCCAGGGCCCTCCTCTTTTC.

This clonotype was recorded many times. The chain links TRBV7-9 to TRBJ1-2, with D tentatively TRBD1 (6 bases). Deletions cut 5 bases from V and 4 bases from J, with 8 bases between. Germline assignment: CDR1 SEHNR and CDR2 FQNEAQ (reference sequence). CDR3 length: 12 residues. CDR3 DNA: TGTGCCAGCAGCCAGGACAGCTATGGCTACACCTTC. Its translation: CASSQDSYGYTF.

This clonotype was counted ten times or more. This rearrangement joins TRBV25-1 to TRBJ2-7, with 9 bases identical to TRBD1. Germline loops: CDR1 MGHDK, CDR2 SYGVNS. The CDR3 has 15 amino acids. The V and J ends lost 6 bases and 4 bases, in that order; junction bases with no gene match: 10. In nucleotides, the CDR3 is TGTGCCAGCAGGAACACAGGGGGCAAATCTTACGAGCAGTACTTC. This translates into CASRNTGGKSYEQYF.

There are a few counts of this clonotype. The conserved phenylalanine or tryptophan normally closing the CDR3 is absent here, so this likely arose from a read error. V and J are TRBV10-3 and TRBJ2-3; D uncertain. Germline V lookup: CDR1 ENHRY, CDR2 SYGVKD. The CDR3 has 13 amino acids. V was pared by 10 bases and J by 0 bases, with 11 bases between. The CDR3 nucleotides are TGTGCCACCCTGAGTACTAGCACAGATACGCAGTATTTG. It specifies CATLSTSTDTQYL.

This clonotype occurred many times. The CDR3 region is CASSNPPDTQYF. In DNA, the CDR3 is TGTGCCAGCAGTAACCCTCCAGATACGCAGTATTTT. The rearrangement links TRBV6-2 or TRBV6-3 to TRBJ2-3; no firm D call. The CDR3 is 12 amino acids. Trimming cost V 5 bases and J 4 bases, with 7 bases left between them. The germline V gene encodes CDR1 MNHEY and CDR2 SVGEGT.